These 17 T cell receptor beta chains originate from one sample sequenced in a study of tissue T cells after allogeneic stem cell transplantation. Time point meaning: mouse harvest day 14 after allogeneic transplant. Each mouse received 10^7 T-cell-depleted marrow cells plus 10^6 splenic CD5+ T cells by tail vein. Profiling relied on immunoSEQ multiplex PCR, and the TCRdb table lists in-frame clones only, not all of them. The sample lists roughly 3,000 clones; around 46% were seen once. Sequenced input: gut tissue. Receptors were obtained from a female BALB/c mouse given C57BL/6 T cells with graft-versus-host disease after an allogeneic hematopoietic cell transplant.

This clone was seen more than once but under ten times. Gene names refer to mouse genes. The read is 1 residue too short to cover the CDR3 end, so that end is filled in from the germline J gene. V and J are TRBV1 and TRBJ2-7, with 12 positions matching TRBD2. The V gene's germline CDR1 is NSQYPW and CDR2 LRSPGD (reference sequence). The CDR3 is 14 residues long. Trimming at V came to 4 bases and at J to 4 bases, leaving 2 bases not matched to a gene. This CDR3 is CTCSGGLGGYEQYF. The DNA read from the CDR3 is TGCACCTGCAGTGGGGGACTGGGGGGTTATGAACAGTAC.

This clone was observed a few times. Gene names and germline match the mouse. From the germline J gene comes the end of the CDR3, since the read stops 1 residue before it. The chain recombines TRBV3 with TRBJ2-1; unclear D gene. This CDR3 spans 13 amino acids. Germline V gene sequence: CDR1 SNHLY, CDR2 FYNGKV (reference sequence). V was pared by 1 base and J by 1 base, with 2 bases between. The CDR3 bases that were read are TGTGCCAGCAGCTTAGACAACTATGCTGAGCAGTTC. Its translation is CASSLDNYAEQF. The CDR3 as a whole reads CASSLDNYAEQFF.

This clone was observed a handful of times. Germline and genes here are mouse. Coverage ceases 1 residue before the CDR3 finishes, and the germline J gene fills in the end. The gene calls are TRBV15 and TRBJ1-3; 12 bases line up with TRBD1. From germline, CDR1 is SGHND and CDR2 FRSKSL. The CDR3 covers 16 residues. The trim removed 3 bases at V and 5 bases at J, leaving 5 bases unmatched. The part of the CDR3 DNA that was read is TGTGCCAGCAGTTTGACCGGGACAGGGGGCAGAAATACGCTCTAT. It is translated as CASSLTGTGGRNTLY. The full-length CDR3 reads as CASSLTGTGGRNTLYF. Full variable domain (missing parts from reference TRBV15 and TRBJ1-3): DAGVTQTPRHEVAEKGQTIILKCEPVSGHNDLFWYRQTKIQGLELLSYFRSKSLMEDGGAFKDRFKAEMLNSSFSTLKIQPTEPKDSAVYLCASSLTGTGGRNTLYFGEGSRLIVV.

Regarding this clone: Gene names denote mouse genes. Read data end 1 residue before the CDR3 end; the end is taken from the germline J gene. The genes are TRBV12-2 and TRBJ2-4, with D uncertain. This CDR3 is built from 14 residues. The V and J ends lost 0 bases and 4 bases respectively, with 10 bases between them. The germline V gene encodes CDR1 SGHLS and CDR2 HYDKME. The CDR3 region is CASSLVATKNTLYF. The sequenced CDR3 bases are TGTGCCAGCTCTCTCGTCGCTACAAAAAACACCTTGTAC. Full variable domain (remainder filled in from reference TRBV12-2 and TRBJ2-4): NSGVVQSPRYIIKGKGERSILKCIPISGHLSVAWYQQTQGQELKFFIQHYDKMERDKGNLPSRFSVQQFDDYHSEMNMSALELEDSAVYFCASSLVATKNTLYFGAGTRLSVL.

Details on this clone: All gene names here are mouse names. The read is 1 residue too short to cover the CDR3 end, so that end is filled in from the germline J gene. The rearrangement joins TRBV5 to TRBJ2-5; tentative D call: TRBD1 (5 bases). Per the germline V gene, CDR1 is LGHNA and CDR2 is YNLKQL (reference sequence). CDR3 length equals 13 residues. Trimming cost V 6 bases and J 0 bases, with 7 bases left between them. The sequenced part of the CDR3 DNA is TGTGCCAGCAGGAGGACAAACCAAGACACCCAGTAC. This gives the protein CASRRTNQDTQY. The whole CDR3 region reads CASRRTNQDTQYF.

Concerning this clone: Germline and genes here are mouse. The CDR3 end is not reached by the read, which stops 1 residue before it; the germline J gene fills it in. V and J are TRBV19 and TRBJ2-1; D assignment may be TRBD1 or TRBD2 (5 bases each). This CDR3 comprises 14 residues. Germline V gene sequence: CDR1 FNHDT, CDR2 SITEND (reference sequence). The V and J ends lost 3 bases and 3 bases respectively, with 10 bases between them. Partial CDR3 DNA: TGTGCCAGCAGTACGGGGGTCGCCTATGCTGAGCAGTTC. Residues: CASSTGVAYAEQF. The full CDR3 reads CASSTGVAYAEQFF.

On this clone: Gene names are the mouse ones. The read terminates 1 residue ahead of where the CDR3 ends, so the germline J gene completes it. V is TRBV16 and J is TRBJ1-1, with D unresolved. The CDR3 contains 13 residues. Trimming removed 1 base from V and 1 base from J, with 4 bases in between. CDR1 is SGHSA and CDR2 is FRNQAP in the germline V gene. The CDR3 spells CASSLAGNTEVFF. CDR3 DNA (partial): TGTGCAAGCAGCTTAGCGGGGAACACAGAAGTCTTC.

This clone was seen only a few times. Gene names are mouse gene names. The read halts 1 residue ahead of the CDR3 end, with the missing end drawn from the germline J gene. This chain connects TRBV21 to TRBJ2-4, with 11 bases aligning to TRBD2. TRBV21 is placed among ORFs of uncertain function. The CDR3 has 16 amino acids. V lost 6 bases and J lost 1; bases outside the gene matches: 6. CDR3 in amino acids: CASSLLGGRGQNTLYF. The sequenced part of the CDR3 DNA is TGTGCTAGCAGCCTACTGGGGGGGCGCGGTCAAAACACCTTGTAC.

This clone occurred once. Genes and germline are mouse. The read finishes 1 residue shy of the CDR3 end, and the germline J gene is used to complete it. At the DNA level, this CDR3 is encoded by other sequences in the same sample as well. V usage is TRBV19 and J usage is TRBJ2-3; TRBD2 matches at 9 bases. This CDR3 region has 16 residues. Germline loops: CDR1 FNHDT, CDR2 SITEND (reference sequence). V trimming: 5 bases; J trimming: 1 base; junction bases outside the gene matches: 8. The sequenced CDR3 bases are TGTGCCAGCAGCCCCCTCGGACTGGGGCGTGCAGAAACGCTGTAT. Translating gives CASSPLGLGRAETLY. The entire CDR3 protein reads CASSPLGLGRAETLYF.

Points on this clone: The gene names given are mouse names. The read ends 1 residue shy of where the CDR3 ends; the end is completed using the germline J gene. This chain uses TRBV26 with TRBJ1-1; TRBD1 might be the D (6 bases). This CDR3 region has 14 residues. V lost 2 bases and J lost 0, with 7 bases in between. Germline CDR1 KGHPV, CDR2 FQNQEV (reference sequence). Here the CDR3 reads CASSLGTTNTEVFF. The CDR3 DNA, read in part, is TGTGCCAGCAGTCTGGGGACAACAAACACAGAAGTCTTC.

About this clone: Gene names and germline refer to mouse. The part of the CDR3 DNA that was read is TGTGCCAGCAGTCTGGGACAGGGGGCCGGGCAGCTCTAC. It yields the protein CASSLGQGAGQLY. The full CDR3 sequence reads CASSLGQGAGQLYF. V usage is TRBV26 and J usage is TRBJ2-2; 10 positions match TRBD1. The read terminates 1 residue before the CDR3 end, so the remaining end is supplied by the germline J gene. The V gene end was trimmed by 2 bases and the J gene end by 6 bases; junction bases not matched to a gene: 0. Germline CDR1 KGHPV, CDR2 FQNQEV (reference sequence). The CDR3 spans 14 residues.

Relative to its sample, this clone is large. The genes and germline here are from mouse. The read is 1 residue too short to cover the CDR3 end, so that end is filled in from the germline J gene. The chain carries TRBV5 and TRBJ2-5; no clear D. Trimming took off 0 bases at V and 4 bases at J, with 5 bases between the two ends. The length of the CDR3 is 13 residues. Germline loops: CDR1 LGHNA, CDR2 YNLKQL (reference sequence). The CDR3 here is CASSQDQKDTQYF. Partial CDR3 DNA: TGTGCCAGCAGCCAAGATCAGAAAGACACCCAGTAC.

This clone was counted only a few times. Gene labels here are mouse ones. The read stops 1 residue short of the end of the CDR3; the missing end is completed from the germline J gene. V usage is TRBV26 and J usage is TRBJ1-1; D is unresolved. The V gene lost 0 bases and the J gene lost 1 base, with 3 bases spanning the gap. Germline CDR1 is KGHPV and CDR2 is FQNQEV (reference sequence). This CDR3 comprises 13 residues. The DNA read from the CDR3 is TGTGCCAGCAGTCTGTCTTGGAACACAGAAGTCTTC. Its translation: CASSLSWNTEVF. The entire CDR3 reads CASSLSWNTEVFF. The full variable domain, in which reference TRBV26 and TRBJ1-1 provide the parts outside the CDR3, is NSKVIQTPRYLVKGQGQKAKMRCIPEKGHPVVFWYQQNKNNEFKFLINFQNQEVLQQIDMTEKRFSAECPSNSPCSLEIQSSEAGDSALYLCASSLSWNTEVFFGKGTRLTVV.

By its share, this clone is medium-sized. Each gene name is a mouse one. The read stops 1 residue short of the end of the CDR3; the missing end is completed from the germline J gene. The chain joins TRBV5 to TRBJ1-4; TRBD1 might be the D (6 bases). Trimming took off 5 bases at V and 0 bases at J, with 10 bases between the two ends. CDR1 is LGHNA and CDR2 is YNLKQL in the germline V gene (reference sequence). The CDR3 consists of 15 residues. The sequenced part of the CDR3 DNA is TGTGCCAGCAGCTCCGGGACAATTTCCAACGAAAGATTATTT. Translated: CASSSGTISNERLF. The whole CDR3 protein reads CASSSGTISNERLFF.

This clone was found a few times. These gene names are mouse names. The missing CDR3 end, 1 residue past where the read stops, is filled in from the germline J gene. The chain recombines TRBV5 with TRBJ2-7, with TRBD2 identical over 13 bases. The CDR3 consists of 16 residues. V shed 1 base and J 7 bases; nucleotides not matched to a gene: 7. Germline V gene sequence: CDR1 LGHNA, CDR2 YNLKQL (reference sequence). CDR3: CASSQAGLGGRGEQYF. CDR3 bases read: TGTGCCAGCAGCCAAGCTGGACTGGGGGGGCGAGGAGAACAGTAC.

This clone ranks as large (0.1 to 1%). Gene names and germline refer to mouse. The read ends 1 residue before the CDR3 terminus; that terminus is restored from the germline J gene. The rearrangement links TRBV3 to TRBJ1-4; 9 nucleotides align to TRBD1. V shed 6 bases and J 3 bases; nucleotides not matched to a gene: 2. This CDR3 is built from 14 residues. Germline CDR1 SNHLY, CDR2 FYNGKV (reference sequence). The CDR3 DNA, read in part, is TGTGCCAGCAGTAGGGACAGGGCCAACGAAAGATTATTT. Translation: CASSRDRANERLF. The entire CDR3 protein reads CASSRDRANERLFF.

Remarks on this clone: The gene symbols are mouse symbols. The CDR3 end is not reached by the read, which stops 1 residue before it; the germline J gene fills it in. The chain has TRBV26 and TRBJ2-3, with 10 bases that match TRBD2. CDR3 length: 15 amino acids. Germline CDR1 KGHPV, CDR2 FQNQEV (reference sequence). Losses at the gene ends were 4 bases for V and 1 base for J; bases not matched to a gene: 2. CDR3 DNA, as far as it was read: TGTGCCAGCAGTCGACTGGGGGGCCGTGCAGAAACGCTGTAT. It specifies CASSRLGGRAETLY. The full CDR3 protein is CASSRLGGRAETLYF.